The rows below give T cell receptor beta chains drawn from one sample of a study of blood T cell repertoires in COVID-19. Only in-frame clones appear in the TCRdb table, and some are missing; sequencing was by immunoSEQ multiplex PCR. Seen here are 250,000 or so clones, around 81% observed once, and the top ten hold 5.5% to 8%. The sequencing input was peripheral blood. Receptors were obtained from a woman aged 60 to 75 with active or convalescent COVID-19. The conserved cysteine and the conserved F or W are not part of the CDR3 here.

V gene: TRBV11-3
CDR3 protein: ASSLRLAAEQF

V gene: TRBV7-8
CDR3 protein: ASSTFRGGETSGSSYNEQF

V gene: TRBV28
CDR3 protein: ASSLTPGSGNTIY

V gene: TRBV5-5
CDR3 protein: ASSLEPSGGAETQY

V gene: TRBV18
CDR3 protein: ASSPQGGVGTEAF

V gene: TRBV2
CDR3 protein: ARSLRDSDHSYEQY

V gene: TRBV6-1
CDR3 protein: ASSDSGGWPNSPLH

V gene: TRBV4-1
CDR3 protein: ASSYRTVNYNEQF

V gene: TRBV18
CDR3 protein: ASSGLGPDTQY

V gene: TRBV5-5
CDR3 protein: ASSLETGAFTNYGYT